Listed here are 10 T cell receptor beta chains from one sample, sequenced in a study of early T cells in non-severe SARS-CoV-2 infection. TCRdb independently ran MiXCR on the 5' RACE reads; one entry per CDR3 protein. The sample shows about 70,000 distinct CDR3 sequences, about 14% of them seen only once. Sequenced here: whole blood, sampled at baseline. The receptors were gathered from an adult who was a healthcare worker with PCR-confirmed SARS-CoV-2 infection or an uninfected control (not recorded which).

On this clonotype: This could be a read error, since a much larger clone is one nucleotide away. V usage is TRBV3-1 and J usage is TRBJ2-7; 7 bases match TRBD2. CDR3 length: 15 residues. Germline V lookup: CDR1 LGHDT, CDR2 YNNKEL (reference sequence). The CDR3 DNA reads TGTGTCAGCAGCCAGAGCCCTAGCGGCACCTACGAGCAGTACTTC. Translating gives CVSSQSPSGTYEQYF.

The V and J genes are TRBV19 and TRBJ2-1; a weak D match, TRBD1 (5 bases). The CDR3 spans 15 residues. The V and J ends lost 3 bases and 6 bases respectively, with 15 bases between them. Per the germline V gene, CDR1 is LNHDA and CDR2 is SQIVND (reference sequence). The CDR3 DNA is TGTGCCAGTAGTATTAAGCCCTCTAGGGGCAATGAGCAGTTCTTC. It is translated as CASSIKPSRGNEQFF.

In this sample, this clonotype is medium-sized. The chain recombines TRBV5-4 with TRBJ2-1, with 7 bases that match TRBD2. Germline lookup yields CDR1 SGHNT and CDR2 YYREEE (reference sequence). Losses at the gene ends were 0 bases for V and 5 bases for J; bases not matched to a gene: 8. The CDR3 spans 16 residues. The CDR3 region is CASSLARLAENNEQFF. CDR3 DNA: TGTGCCAGCAGCTTGGCCAGGCTAGCGGAGAACAATGAGCAGTTCTTC.

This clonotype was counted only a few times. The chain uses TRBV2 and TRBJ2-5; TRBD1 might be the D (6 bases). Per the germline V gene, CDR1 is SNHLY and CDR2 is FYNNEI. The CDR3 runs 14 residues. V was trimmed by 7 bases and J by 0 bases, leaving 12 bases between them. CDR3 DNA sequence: TGTGCCAGCAAACGGGACACCGACCAAGAGACCCAGTACTTC. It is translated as CASKRDTDQETQYF.

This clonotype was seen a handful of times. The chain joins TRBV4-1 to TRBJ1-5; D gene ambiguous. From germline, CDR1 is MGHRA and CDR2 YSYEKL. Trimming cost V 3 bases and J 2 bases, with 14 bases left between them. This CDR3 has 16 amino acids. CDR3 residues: CASSQGSGDRNQPQHF. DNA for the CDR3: TGCGCCAGCAGCCAGGGGTCCGGGGATCGCAATCAGCCCCAGCATTTT.

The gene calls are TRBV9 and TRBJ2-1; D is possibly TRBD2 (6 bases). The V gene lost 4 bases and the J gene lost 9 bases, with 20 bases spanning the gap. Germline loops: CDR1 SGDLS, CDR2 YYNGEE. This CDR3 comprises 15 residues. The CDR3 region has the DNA TGTGCCAGCAGCCCCCAACTAGCTAGGATGGGTGAGCAGTTCTTC. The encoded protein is CASSPQLARMGEQFF.

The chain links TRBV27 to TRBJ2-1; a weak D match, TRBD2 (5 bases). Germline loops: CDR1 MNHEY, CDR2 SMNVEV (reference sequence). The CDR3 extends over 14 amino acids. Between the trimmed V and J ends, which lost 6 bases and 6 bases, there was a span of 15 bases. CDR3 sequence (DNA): TGTGCCAGCAGATCACTAGTGGGATCCAATGAGCAGTTCTTC. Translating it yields CASRSLVGSNEQFF.

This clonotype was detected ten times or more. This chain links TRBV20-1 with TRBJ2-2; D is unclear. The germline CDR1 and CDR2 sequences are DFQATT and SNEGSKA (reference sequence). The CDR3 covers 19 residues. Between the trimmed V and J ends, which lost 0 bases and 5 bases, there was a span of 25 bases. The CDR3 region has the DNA TGCAGTGCTAGAGATCTCCGAGACCCAAAGTATCTGGTGACCGGGGAGCTGTTTTTT. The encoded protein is CSARDLRDPKYLVTGELFF.

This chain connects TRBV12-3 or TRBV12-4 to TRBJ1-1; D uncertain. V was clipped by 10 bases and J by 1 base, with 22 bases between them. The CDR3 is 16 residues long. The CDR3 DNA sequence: TGTGCCACCACTAGGAGTGAGGGTCCGGCGAACACTGAAGCTTTCTTT. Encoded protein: CATTRSEGPANTEAFF.

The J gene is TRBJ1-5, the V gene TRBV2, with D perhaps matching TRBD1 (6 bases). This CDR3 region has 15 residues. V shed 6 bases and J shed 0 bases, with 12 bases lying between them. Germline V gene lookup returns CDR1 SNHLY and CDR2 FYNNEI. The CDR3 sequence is CASSTEGVSNQPQHF. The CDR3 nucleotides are TGTGCCAGCAGCACTGAGGGGGTTAGCAATCAGCCCCAGCATTTT.